Listed here is a single T cell receptor beta chain. The data were taken from a study of shared clonotypes between healthy human individuals. Trimming took 0 bases from V and 5 from J; bases not matched to a gene: 5. CDR3 size: 15 residues. Per the germline V gene, CDR1 is MRHNA and CDR2 is SNTAGT. Authors' analysis steps: Filtering differed for immunoSEQ, which gave only junction sequences without quality scores. Sequenced by immunoSEQ multiplex PCR; TCRdb stores in-frame clones only, minus some. V and J calls and clone size are as listed in that table; D and trimming were resolved from the DNA. Found here are under 600,000 clones, 75% to 80% of them singletons; the top ten hold about an eighth.

The TCR comes from a middle-aged woman in good health. Some clones in this sample may be carry-over from other donors' samples. The source material was PBMCs. V is TRBV6-4 and J is TRBJ2-3; 7 bases match TRBD2. The CDR3 protein is CASSDSEGGVDTQYF. In nucleotides, the CDR3 is TGTGCCAGCAGTGACTCGGAGGGAGGGGTAGATACGCAGTATTTT.